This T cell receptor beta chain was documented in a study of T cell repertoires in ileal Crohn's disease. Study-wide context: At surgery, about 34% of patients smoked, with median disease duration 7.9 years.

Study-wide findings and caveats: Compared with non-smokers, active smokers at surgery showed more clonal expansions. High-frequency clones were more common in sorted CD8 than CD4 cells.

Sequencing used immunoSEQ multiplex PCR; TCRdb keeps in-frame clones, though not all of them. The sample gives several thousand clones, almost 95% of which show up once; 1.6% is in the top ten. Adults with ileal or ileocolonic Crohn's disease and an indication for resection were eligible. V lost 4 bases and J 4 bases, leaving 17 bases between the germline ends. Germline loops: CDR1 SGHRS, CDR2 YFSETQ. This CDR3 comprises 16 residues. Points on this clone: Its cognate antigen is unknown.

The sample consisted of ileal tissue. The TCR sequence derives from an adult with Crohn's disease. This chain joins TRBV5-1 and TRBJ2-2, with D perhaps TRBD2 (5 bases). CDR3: CASSPPITRPTGELFF. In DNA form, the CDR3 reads TGCGCCAGCAGCCCCCCAATCACTAGGCCCACCGGGGAGCTGTTTTTT. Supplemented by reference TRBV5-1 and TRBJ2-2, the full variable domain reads KAGVTQTPRYLIKTRGQQVTLSCSPISGHRSVSWYQQTPGQGLQFLFEYFSETQRNKGNFPGRFSGRQFSNSRSEMNVSTLELGDSALYLCASSPPITRPTGELFFGEGSRLTVL.